Given below is one TCR beta chain in context. Repertoires were generated with immunoSEQ multiplex PCR, while TCRdb's copy carries only in-frame clones and drops some. Among around 190,000 clones listed, almost 90% were seen once. This record comes from a study of control samples from healthy donors and cancer patients. Germline CDR1 is SGHDT and CDR2 is YYEEEE. The CDR3 loop spans 14 amino acids. V lost 7 bases, J lost 2 bases, and 16 bases lay in between. What was sequenced was blood. The V and J genes are TRBV5-6 and TRBJ2-7; the D gene is possibly TRBD1 (5 bases). The source of this sequence is a woman aged 50 to 65 in good health. DNA of the CDR3: TGTGCCAGCGCCTCCTCAGGGAATCCCTACGAGCAGTACTTC. Translation: CASASSGNPYEQYF.